This entry describes one T cell receptor (beta chain). These data are taken from a study of shared clonotypes between healthy human individuals. This CDR3 comprises 16 residues. Data came from immunoSEQ multiplex PCR; TCRdb stores just in-frame clones and leaves some out. This table has 900,000 to 1,200,000 clones, around 78% appearing once. The gene calls are TRBV21-1 and TRBJ2-7; the table gives TRBD2 as D, unverified against the DNA. TRBV21-1 is an annotated pseudogene. Sequencing was performed on memory CD4+ T cells from PBMCs. The subset denotes: CD45RA-negative fraction. This TCR was recovered from a man between 18 and 29 years old in good health. Some clones in this sample may be carry-over from other donors' samples. In DNA form, the CDR3 reads TGTGCCAGCCCTCTCATACGAGGAGAAACTAGCAACGAGCAGTACTTC. It encodes CASPLIRGETSNEQYF.